This T cell receptor beta chain was identified in a study of CD8 T cells in ankylosing spondylitis. Points from the study as a whole: It was reported that disease-linked clones were significantly enriched in matched ankylosing spondylitis synovial fluid. Disease-linked clones were CD8+ and relatively rare in peripheral blood.

Construction of TCR beta libraries was performed using quantitative 5'-RACE with molecular barcodes. TCRdb used MiXCR to reprocess the 5' RACE reads, holding one entry per CDR3 protein. The sample carries roughly 230,000 distinct CDR3 sequences, over 15% recorded once. The CDR3 loop spans 12 amino acids. Looked up from germline, CDR1 is SQVTM and CDR2 is ANQGSEA. Trimming removed 2 bases at V and 6 bases at J, with 7 bases between. This clonotype appeared a few times. Its target is not known. Material for sequencing was blood, either unsorted or a sorted T cell fraction (not recorded which). The rearrangement joins TRBV29-1 to TRBJ2-2; D perhaps matches TRBD1 (5 bases). This TCR derives from a male donor with ankylosing spondylitis or in good health (not recorded which). The CDR3 protein is CSVEKGPGELFF. DNA for the CDR3: TGCAGCGTTGAAAAGGGGCCCGGGGAGCTGTTTTTT.